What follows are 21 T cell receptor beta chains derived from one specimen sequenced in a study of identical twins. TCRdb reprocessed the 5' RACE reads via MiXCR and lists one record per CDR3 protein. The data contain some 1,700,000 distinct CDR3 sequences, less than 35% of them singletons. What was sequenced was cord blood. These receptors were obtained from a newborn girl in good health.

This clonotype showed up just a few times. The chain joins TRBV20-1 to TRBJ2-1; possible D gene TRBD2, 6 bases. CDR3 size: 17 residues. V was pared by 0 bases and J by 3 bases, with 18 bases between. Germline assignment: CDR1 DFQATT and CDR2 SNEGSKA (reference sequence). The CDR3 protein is CSARDPSGRRGYNEQFF. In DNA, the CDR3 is TGCAGTGCTAGAGATCCCTCTGGAAGGCGGGGCTACAATGAGCAGTTCTTC.

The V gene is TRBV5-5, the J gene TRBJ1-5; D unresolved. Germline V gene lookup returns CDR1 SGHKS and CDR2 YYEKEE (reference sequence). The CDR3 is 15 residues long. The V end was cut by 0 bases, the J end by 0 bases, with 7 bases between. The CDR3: CASSLGEISNQPQHF. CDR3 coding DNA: TGTGCCAGCAGCTTGGGAGAAATTAGCAATCAGCCCCAGCATTTT.

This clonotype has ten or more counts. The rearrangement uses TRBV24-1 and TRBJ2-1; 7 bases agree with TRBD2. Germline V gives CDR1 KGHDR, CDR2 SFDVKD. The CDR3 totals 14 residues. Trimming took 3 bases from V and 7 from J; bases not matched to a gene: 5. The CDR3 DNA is TGTGCCACCAGTGATGTAAATAGCGGGAATGAGCAGTTCTTC. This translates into CATSDVNSGNEQFF.

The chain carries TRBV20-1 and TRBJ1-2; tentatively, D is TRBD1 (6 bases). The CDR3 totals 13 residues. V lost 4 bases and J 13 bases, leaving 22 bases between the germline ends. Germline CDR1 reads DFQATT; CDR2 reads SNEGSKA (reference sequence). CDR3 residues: CSATKTGTSGSTF. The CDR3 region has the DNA TGCAGTGCTACGAAGACAGGCACTAGTGGCAGCACCTTC.

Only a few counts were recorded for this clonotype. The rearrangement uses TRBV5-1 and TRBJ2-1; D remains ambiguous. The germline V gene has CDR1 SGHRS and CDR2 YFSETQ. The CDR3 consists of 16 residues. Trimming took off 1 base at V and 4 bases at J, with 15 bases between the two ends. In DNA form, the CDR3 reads TGCGCCAGCAGCTTGTGGTCAGACCACGGGTACAATGAGCAGTTCTTC. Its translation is CASSLWSDHGYNEQFF.

The CDR3 DNA sequence: TGCAGCTTTCTGGGTGGGGGTGGCGAGCAGTACTTC. Translation: CSFLGGGGEQYF. This chain links TRBV29-1 with TRBJ2-4; D may match TRBD1 or TRBD2 (5 bases each). The assigned J gene may be wrong: the sequence end matches TRBJ2-7 better. Germline V gene lookup returns CDR1 SQVTM and CDR2 ANQGSEA. The CDR3 is 12 amino acids.

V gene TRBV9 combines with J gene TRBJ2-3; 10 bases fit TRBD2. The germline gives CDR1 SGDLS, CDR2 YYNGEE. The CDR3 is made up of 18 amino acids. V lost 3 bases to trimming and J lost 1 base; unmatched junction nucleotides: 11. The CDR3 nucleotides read TGTGCCAGCAGCGCCCTCCCGTCTAGCGGGGGACGCACAGATACGCAGTATTTT. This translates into CASSALPSSGGRTDTQYF.

The CDR3 is CASSEARQPQHF. The CDR3 nucleotides are TGTGCCAGCAGTGAAGCGCGGCAGCCCCAGCATTTT. This chain links TRBV6-1 with TRBJ1-5; no clear D gene. The CDR3 sequence is 12 residues long. CDR1 is MNHNS, CDR2 SASEGT, per germline. V was cut by 0 bases and J by 7 bases, with 4 bases left in between.

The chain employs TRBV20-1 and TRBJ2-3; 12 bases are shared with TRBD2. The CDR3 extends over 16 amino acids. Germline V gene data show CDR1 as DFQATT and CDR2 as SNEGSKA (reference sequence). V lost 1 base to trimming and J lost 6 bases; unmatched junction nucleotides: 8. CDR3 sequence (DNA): TGCAGTGCTAGAGCAGAACTAGCGGGAGGAGGGGATACGCAGTATTTT. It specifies CSARAELAGGGDTQYF.

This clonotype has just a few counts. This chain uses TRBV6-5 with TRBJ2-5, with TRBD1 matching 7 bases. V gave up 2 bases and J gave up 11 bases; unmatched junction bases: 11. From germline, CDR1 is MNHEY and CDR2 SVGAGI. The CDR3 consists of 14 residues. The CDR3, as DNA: TGTGCCAGCAGTTACCGGATAGGGGGCGGTCGGCAGTACTTC. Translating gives CASSYRIGGGRQYF.

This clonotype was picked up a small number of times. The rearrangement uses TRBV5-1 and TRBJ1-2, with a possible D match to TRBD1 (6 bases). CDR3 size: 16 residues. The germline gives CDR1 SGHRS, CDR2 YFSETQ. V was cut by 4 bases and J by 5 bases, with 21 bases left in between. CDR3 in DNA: TGCGCCAGCAGCCGACAGGACAGCCTAAAAGGGTATGGCTACACCTTC. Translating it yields CASSRQDSLKGYGYTF.

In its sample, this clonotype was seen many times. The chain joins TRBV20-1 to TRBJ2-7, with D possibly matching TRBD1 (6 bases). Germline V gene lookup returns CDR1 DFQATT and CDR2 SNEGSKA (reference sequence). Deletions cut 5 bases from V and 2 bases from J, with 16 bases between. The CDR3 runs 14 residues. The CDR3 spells CSASDRSVTYEQYF. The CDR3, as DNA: TGCAGTGCTTCCGACAGGTCCGTTACCTACGAGCAGTACTTC.

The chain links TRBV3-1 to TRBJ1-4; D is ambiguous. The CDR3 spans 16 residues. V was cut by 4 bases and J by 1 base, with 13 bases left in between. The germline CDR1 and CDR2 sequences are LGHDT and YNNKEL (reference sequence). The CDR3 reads CASSPGGAVTNEKLFF. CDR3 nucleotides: TGTGCCAGCAGCCCCGGAGGAGCAGTAACTAATGAAAAACTGTTTTTT.

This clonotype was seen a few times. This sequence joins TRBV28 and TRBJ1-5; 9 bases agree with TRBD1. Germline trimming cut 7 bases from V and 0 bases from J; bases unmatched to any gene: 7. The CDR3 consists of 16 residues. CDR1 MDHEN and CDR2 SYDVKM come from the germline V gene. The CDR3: CASTLGQGFSNQPQHF. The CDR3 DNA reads TGTGCCAGCACCCTCGGACAGGGGTTTAGCAATCAGCCCCAGCATTTT.

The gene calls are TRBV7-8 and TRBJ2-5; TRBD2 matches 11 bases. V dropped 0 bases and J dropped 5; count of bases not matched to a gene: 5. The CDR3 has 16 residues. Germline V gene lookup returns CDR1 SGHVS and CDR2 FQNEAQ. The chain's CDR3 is CASSLASTSGGETQYF. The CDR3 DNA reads TGTGCCAGCAGCTTAGCTTCCACTAGCGGGGGTGAGACCCAGTACTTC.

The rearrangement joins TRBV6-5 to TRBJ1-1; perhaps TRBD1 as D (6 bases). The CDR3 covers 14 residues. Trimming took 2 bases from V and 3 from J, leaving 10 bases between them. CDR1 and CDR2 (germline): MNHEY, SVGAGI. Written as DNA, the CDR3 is TGTGCCAGCAGTTACGACAGGAGGCACACTGAAGCTTTCTTT. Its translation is CASSYDRRHTEAFF.

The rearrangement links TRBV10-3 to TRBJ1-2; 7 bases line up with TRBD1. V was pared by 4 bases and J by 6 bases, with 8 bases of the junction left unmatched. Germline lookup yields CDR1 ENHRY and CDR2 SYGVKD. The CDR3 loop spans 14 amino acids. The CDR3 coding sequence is TGTGCCATCAGTGTGAGGGGGCGAACGGATGGCTACACCTTC. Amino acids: CAISVRGRTDGYTF.

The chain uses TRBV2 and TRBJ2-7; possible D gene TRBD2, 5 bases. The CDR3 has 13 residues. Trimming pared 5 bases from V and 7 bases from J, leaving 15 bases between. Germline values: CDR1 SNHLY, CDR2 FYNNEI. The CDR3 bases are TGTGCCAGCAGTCGAGCAAGGGAGAATGAGCAGTACTTC. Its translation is CASSRARENEQYF.

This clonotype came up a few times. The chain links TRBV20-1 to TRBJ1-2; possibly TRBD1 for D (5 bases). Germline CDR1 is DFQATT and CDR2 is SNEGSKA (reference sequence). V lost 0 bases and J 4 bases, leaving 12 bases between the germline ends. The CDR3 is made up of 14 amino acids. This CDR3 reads CSARDGAGTYGYTF. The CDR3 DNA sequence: TGCAGTGCTAGAGATGGAGCAGGGACCTATGGCTACACCTTC.

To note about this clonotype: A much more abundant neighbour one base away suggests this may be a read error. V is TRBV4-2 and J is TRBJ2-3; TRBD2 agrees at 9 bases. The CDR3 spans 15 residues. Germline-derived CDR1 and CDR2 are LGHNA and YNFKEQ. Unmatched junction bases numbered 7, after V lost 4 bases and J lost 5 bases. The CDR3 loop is CASSLGLARIDTQYF. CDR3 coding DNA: TGTGCCAGCAGCCTCGGACTAGCGAGGATAGATACGCAGTATTTT.

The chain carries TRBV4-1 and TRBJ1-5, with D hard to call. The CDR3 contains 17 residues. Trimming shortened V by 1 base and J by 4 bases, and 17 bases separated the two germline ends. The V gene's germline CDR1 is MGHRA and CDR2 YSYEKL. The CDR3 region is CASSQGGTPGGNQPQHF. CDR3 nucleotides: TGCGCCAGCAGCCAAGGCGGCACCCCGGGTGGGAATCAGCCCCAGCATTTT.